Listed here is a single T cell receptor beta chain. This specimen belongs to a study of CD8+ T cells in alopecia areata. The CDR3 consists of 14 residues. Germline V lookup: CDR1 SGHTA, CDR2 FQGTGA. V gave up 5 bases and J gave up 4 bases; unmatched junction bases: 4. Isolated RNA was reverse transcribed into cDNA used as the sequencing template. Method: immunoSEQ multiplex PCR; TCRdb's copy keeps in-frame clones and lacks some. The table has some 110,000 clones, approximately 38% seen once. Material for sequencing was CD4+ T cells sorted from blood. The origin of this receptor is a human donor with alopecia areata. The gene calls are TRBV7-3 and TRBJ2-2; 7 nucleotides line up with TRBD2. The CDR3 is CASSREVGTGELFF. CDR3 DNA sequence: TGTGCCAGCAGCCGGGAGGTGGGCACCGGGGAGCTGTTTTTT.